The rows below give T cell receptor beta chains drawn from one sample of a study. Each CDR3 protein is one row after TCRdb ran MiXCR on the 5' RACE reads. Of about 64,000 distinct CDR3 sequences in the sample, about 22% were seen once. Sequencing used memory CD4+ T cells sorted from a lymph node. Receptor source: a female donor with breast cancer. Each CDR3 is given with its conserved first and last residue. The D gene is left open where the match is weak. Rows may omit the clone size; those that give it use once, few, many or a size class.

>TRBD2|TRBJ2-1|TRBV20-1|few
CSAPPSTSGSYRQFF
TGCAGTGCTCCTCCGTCGACTAGCGGGAGTTATAGACAGTTCTTC
>TRBD1|TRBJ1-1|TRBV5-1|many
CASSPGRDRDTEAFF
TGCGCCAGCAGCCCCGGGAGGGACAGGGATACTGAAGCTTTCTTT
>TRBD1|TRBJ2-7|TRBV12-3/TRBV12-4|NA
CASSRDSGVGQYF
TGTGCCAGCAGTAGGGACAGCGGCGTGGGGCAGTACTTC
>NA|TRBJ2-2|TRBV6-2/TRBV6-3|many
CASSKLNTGELFF
TGTGCCAGCAGCAAATTGAACACCGGGGAGCTGTTTTTT
>NA|TRBJ1-4|TRBV6-6|many
CASSYGLYEELFF
TGTGCCAGCAGTTATGGCCTATATGAAGAACTGTTTTTT
>TRBD2|TRBJ2-3|TRBV18|NA
CASSHSSGRTSTDTQYF
TGTGCCAGCTCGCACTCTAGCGGGCGTACTAGCACAGATACGCAGTATTTT
>NA|TRBJ2-2|TRBV6-5|NA
CASRKQGITGELFF
TGTGCCAGCAGAAAACAGGGTATCACCGGGGAGCTGTTTTTT
>NA|TRBJ1-1|TRBV4-2|NA
CASSQESLLTGRVTEAFF
TGTGCCAGCAGCCAAGAATCATTACTTACAGGTCGGGTCACTGAAGCTTTCTTT
>TRBD1|TRBJ2-7|TRBV2|many
CASSGTGPYEQYF
TGTGCCAGCAGTGGGACAGGACCCTACGAGCAGTACTTC
>NA|TRBJ1-1|TRBV12-3/TRBV12-4|NA
CASFTRGHTEAFF
TGTGCCTCCTTTACCAGGGGACACACTGAAGCTTTCTTT
>TRBD2|TRBJ2-4|TRBV6-1|NA
CASGVGGTAKNIQYF
TGTGCCAGCGGGGTGGGGGGGACAGCCAAAAACATTCAGTACTTC
>NA|TRBJ1-2|TRBV20-1|medium-sized
CSAPHGFPNYGYTF
TGCAGTGCTCCCCACGGATTCCCTAACTATGGCTACACCTTC
>TRBD1|TRBJ1-4|TRBV5-1|many
CASSPGQGREKLFF
TGCGCCAGCAGCCCGGGACAGGGTCGGGAAAAACTGTTTTTT
>NA|TRBJ2-3|TRBV6-5|many
CASSYSRLRPDTQYF
TGTGCCAGCAGTTACTCGAGGCTGAGGCCAGATACGCAGTATTTT
>TRBD1|TRBJ2-3|TRBV12-3/TRBV12-4|few
CASRRGLSTDTQYF
TGTGCCAGCAGAAGGGGGCTTTCCACAGATACGCAGTATTTT
>TRBD1|TRBJ2-5|TRBV6-5|many
CASSYSFRGKETQYF
TGTGCCAGCAGTTACTCCTTCAGGGGGAAAGAGACCCAGTACTTC
>NA|TRBJ2-3|TRBV29-1|many
CSVVREDTDTQYF
TGCAGCGTTGTCAGGGAGGATACAGATACGCAGTATTTT
>NA|TRBJ1-4|TRBV28|few
CASSDTTGLGEKLFF
TGTGCCAGCAGCGACACCACAGGGCTGGGAGAAAAACTGTTTTTT
>TRBD2|TRBJ2-7|TRBV3-1|few
CASSQNSGSNEQYF
TGTGCCAGCAGCCAAAATAGCGGGAGTAACGAGCAGTACTTC
>TRBD2|TRBJ2-1|TRBV7-9|few
CASSEGTSGRLEQFF
TGTGCCAGCAGCGAGGGGACTAGCGGGAGACTTGAGCAGTTCTTC
>NA|TRBJ1-1|TRBV6-5|NA
CASRAGLNTEAFF
TGTGCCAGCAGGGCGGGCCTGAACACTGAAGCTTTCTTT
>NA|TRBJ1-4|TRBV9|NA
CASSVGQQNEKLFF
TGTGCCAGCAGCGTTGGACAGCAAAATGAAAAACTGTTTTTT
>NA|TRBJ2-2|TRBV4-3|few
CASSQDLGAVGELFF
TGCGCCAGCAGCCAAGATTTAGGGGCGGTCGGGGAGCTGTTTTTT
>NA|TRBJ1-2|TRBV9|few
CASSVQGTGYTF
TGTGCCAGCAGCGTTCAGGGGACGGGCTACACCTTC
>NA|TRBJ1-1|TRBV15|few
CATSRLMNTEAFF
TGTGCCACCAGCAGATTAATGAACACTGAAGCTTTCTTT
>NA|TRBJ2-6|TRBV28|NA
CASSRTAAGANVLTF
TGTGCCAGCAGCCGGACGGCCGCTGGGGCCAACGTCCTGACTTTC
>NA|TRBJ1-6|TRBV9|many
CASSASVGYPAGSNNSPLHF
TGTGCCAGCAGCGCCAGCGTAGGGTACCCGGCAGGGTCCAATAATTCACCCCTCCACTTT
>NA|TRBJ1-5|TRBV10-2|NA
CASTEGVHQPQHF
TGCGCCAGCACCGAGGGGGTTCATCAGCCCCAGCATTTT
>TRBD1|TRBJ2-2|TRBV5-1|NA
CASSVTQGSTDTGELFF
TGCGCCAGCAGCGTCACACAGGGGAGTACTGACACCGGGGAGCTGTTTTTT
>TRBD1|TRBJ2-3|TRBV20-1|NA
CSTRTGGTDTQYF
TGCAGTACTAGGACAGGGGGCACAGATACGCAGTATTTT
>TRBD1|TRBJ1-1|TRBV5-1|few
CASSFDGQESNTEAFF
TGCGCCAGCAGCTTTGACGGACAGGAATCGAACACTGAAGCTTTCTTT
>NA|TRBJ2-7|TRBV27|many
CASSRGGVYEQYF
TGTGCCAGCAGCCGAGGAGGGGTCTACGAGCAGTACTTC
>TRBD1|TRBJ2-5|TRBV4-3|NA
CASSQDTEGAETQYF
TGCGCCAGCAGCCAAGACACCGAGGGGGCTGAGACCCAGTACTTC
>TRBD1|TRBJ1-5|TRBV7-2|NA
CASSLGGQGGIGPQHF
TGTGCCAGCAGCTTAGGAGGACAGGGGGGGATCGGGCCCCAGCATTTT
>NA|TRBJ1-1|TRBV5-1|many
CASSFQGQDEAFF
TGCGCCAGCAGCTTCCAGGGGCAGGATGAAGCTTTCTTT
>TRBD2|TRBJ2-1|TRBV7-9|NA
CASSLFTSGSNEQFF
TGTGCCAGCAGCTTATTCACTAGCGGGAGTAATGAGCAGTTCTTC
>NA|TRBJ1-5|TRBV6-1|few
CASKRGDQPQHF
TGTGCCAGCAAGAGGGGGGATCAGCCCCAGCATTTT
>NA|TRBJ1-1|TRBV2|many
CASSVLEDTEAFF
TGTGCCAGCAGTGTATTGGAAGACACTGAAGCTTTCTTT
>NA|TRBJ1-1|TRBV4-3|few
CASSQDRVSANTEAFF
TGCGCCAGCAGCCAAGATCGGGTCTCGGCAAACACTGAAGCTTTCTTT
>NA|TRBJ2-3|TRBV6-1|NA
CASSPARGTDTQYF
TGTGCCAGCAGTCCTGCCCGGGGAACAGATACGCAGTATTTT
>NA|TRBJ2-3|TRBV11-2|NA
CASSPLWGAADTQYF
TGTGCCAGCAGCCCCCTTTGGGGGGCTGCAGATACGCAGTATTTT
>NA|TRBJ1-2|TRBV7-2|many
CASSPAGYGGYTF
TGTGCCAGCAGCCCCGCAGGGTACGGTGGCTACACCTTC
>NA|TRBJ2-7|TRBV6-1|many
CASSERGGNIYEQYF
TGTGCCAGCAGTGAACGAGGGGGGAACATCTACGAGCAGTACTTC
>NA|TRBJ2-7|TRBV29-1|few
CSVGGEKDYEQYF
TGCAGCGTGGGAGGAGAAAAGGATTACGAGCAGTACTTC
>NA|TRBJ1-1|TRBV28|few
CASRPQDTEAFF
TGTGCCAGCAGGCCCCAGGACACTGAAGCTTTCTTT
>NA|TRBJ1-3|TRBV11-3|NA
CASSLFRDSGNTIYF
TGTGCCAGCAGCTTGTTTAGGGACTCTGGAAACACCATATATTTT
>NA|TRBJ2-5|TRBV20-1|few
CSAGGPGSGVGETQYF
TGCAGTGCTGGGGGCCCCGGGAGCGGGGTAGGGGAGACCCAGTACTTC
>NA|TRBJ2-5|TRBV9|few
CASSVGPGAEETQYF
TGTGCCAGCAGCGTAGGCCCGGGGGCGGAAGAGACCCAGTACTTC
>NA|TRBJ2-7|TRBV7-8|NA
CASSLGRGTEQYF
TGTGCTAGCAGCTTAGGTAGAGGGACCGAGCAGTACTTC
>NA|TRBJ1-1|TRBV5-4|NA
CASSSRDTEAFF
TGTGCCAGCAGCTCCAGGGACACTGAAGCTTTCTTT
>NA|TRBJ2-7|TRBV28|few
CASRFERGSSYEQYF
TGTGCCAGCAGGTTTGAAAGGGGGAGTTCCTACGAGCAGTACTTC
>TRBD1|TRBJ1-1|TRBV6-5|few
CASTYSGQGSSRRTEAFF
TGTGCCAGCACCTACTCTGGACAGGGATCGTCTAGAAGGACTGAAGCTTTCTTT
>TRBD2|TRBJ2-1|TRBV29-1|many
CSVASWTSGSYNEQFF
TGCAGCGTTGCTTCCTGGACTAGCGGGAGTTACAATGAGCAGTTCTTC
>NA|TRBJ1-2|TRBV6-2/TRBV6-3|many
CASIDGVGNYGYTF
TGTGCCAGCATCGACGGGGTAGGGAACTATGGCTACACCTTC
>NA|TRBJ1-3|TRBV5-1|NA
CASSSRLVSGNTIYF
TGCGCCAGCAGTTCTAGGCTTGTTTCTGGAAACACCATATATTTT
>NA|TRBJ2-6|TRBV11-2|NA
CASSGQRGLPLSGANVLTF
TGTGCCAGCAGCGGACAGCGGGGACTTCCACTCTCTGGGGCCAACGTCCTGACTTTC
>TRBD2|TRBJ2-5|TRBV29-1|NA
CSVELAGSKTQYF
TGCAGCGTTGAACTAGCGGGATCTAAGACCCAGTACTTC
>NA|TRBJ1-5|TRBV28|few
CASRGSNQPQHF
TGTGCCAGCCGAGGTAGCAATCAGCCCCAGCATTTT